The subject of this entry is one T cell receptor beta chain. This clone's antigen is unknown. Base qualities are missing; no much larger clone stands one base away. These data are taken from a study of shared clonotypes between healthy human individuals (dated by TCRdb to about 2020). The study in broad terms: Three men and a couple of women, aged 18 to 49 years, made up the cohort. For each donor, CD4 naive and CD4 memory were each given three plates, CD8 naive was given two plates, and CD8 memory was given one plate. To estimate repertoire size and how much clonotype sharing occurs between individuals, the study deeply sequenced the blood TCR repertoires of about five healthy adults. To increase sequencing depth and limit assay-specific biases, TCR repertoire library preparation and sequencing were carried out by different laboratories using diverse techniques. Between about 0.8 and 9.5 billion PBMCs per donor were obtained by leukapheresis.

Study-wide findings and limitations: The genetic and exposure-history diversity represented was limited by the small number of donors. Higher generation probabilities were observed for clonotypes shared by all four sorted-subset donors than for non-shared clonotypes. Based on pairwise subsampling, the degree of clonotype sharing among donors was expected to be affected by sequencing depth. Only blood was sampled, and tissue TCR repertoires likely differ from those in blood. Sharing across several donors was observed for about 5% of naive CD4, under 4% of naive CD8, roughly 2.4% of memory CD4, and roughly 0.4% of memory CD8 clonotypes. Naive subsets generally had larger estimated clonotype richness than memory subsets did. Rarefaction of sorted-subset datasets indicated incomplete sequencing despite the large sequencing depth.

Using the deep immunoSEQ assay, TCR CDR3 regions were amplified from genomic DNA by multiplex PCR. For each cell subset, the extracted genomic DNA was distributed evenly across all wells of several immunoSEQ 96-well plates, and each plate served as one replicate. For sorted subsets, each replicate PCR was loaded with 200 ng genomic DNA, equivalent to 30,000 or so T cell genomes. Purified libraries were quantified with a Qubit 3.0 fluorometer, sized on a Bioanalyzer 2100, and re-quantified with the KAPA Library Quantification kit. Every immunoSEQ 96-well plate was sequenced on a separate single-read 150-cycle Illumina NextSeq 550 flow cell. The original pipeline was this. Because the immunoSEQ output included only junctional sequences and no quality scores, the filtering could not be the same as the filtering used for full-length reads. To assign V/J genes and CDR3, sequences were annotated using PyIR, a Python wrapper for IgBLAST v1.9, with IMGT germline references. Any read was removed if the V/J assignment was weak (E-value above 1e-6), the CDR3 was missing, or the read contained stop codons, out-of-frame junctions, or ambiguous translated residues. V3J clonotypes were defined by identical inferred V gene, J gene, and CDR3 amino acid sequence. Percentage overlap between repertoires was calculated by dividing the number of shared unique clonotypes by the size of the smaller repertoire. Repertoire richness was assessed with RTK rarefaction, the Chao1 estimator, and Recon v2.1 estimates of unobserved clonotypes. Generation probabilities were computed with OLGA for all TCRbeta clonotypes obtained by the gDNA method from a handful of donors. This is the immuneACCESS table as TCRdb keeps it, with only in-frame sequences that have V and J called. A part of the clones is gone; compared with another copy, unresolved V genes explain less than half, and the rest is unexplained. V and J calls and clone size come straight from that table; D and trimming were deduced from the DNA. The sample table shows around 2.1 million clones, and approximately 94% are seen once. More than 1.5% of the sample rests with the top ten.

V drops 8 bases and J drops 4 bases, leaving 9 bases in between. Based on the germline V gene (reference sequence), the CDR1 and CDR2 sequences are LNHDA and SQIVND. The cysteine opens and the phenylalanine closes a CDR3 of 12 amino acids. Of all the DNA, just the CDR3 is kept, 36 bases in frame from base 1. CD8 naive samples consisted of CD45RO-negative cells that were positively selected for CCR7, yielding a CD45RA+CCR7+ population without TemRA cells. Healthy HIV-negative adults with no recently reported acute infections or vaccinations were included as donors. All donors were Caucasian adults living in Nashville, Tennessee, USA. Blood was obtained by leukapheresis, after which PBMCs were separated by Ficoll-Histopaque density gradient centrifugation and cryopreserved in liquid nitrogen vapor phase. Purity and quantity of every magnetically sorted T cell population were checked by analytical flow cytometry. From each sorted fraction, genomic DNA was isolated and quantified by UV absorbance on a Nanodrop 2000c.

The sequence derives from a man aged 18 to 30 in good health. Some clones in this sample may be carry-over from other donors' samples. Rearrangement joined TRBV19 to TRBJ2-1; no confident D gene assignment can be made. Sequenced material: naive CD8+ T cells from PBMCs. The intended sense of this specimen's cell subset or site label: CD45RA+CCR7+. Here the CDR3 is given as CASGSAYNEQFF. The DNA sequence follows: TGTGCCAGTGGGTCGGCTTACAATGAGCAGTTCTTC. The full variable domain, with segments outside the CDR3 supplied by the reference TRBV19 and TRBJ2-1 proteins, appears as DGGITQSPKYLFRKEGQNVTLSCEQNLNHDAMYWYRQDPGQGLRLIYYSQIVNDFQKGDIAEGYSVSREKKESFPLTVTSAQKNPTAFYLCASGSAYNEQFFGPGTRLTVL.